These 8 T cell receptor beta chains share one sample of origin, sequenced in a study of CD8+ T cells in alopecia areata. Extraction and reverse transcription of RNA yielded cDNA as the sequencing template. Sequencing was performed with immunoSEQ multiplex PCR; in TCRdb, only in-frame clones are kept and a portion is missing. The data show about 150,000 clones, about 53% seen once. Specimen: CD8+ T cells sorted from blood, collected at week 0. Every receptor here comes from a human donor with alopecia areata.

A remark on this clone: Other DNA sequences in this sample translate to the same CDR3. The chain combines TRBV30 with TRBJ2-1; possible D gene TRBD2, 5 bases. Trimming left V 2 bases short and J 2 bases short, with 7 bases between. CDR1 is GTSNPN and CDR2 is SVGIG in the germline V gene (reference sequence). CDR3 length: 13 residues. The CDR3 loop is CAWSTGAYNEQFF. The CDR3 DNA is TGTGCCTGGAGTACCGGGGCCTACAATGAGCAGTTCTTC.

This clone occurred a few times. The chain joins TRBV7-9 to TRBJ2-2; D gene uncertain. Germline V gene data show CDR1 as SEHNR and CDR2 as FQNEAQ (reference sequence). This CDR3 is 13 amino acids long. The V end lost 2 bases, the J end lost 1 base, and 2 bases lay between the germline ends. The CDR3 bases are TGTGCCAGCAGCTTATTGAACACCGGGGAGCTGTTTTTT. Protein: CASSLLNTGELFF.

This clone has a handful of counts. The chain recombines TRBV29-1 with TRBJ2-2, with D perhaps being TRBD1 or TRBD2 (5 bases each). Germline-derived CDR1 and CDR2 are SQVTM and ANQGSEA. Trimming cost V 5 bases and J 7 bases, with 17 bases left between them. This CDR3 contains 14 residues. The DNA for the CDR3 is TGCAGCGTTTCCTCGGGGCAACCCTACGGGGAGCTGTTTTTT. Protein sequence: CSVSSGQPYGELFF.

In this sample, this clone turned up a few times. This rearrangement joins TRBV29-1 to TRBJ1-3; D gene unclear. CDR3 length: 14 residues. Germline V lookup: CDR1 SQVTM, CDR2 ANQGSEA. Trimming removed 5 bases from V and 0 bases from J, with 11 bases in between. The CDR3 loop reads CSVFGLDSGNTIYF. Written as DNA, the CDR3 is TGCAGCGTTTTTGGGCTTGACTCTGGAAACACCATATATTTT.

The rearrangement joins TRBV30 to TRBJ2-1; 11 nucleotides match TRBD2. The germline CDR1 and CDR2 sequences are GTSNPN and SVGIG (reference sequence). There are 15 residues in the CDR3. J gave up 7 bases and V 0 bases, and 5 bases lay outside the gene matches. The DNA of the CDR3 is TGTGCCTGGAGTGTTGGGACTAGCGGCCTAAATGAGCAGTTCTTC. Its translation is CAWSVGTSGLNEQFF.

The V and J genes are TRBV2 and TRBJ2-7; weak D call: TRBD1 (6 bases). This CDR3 spans 13 amino acids. Trimming left V 4 bases short and J 3 bases short, with 10 bases between. Germline CDR1 reads SNHLY; CDR2 reads FYNNEI. In DNA, the CDR3 is TGTGCCAGCAGTGGGGACACTGACTACGAGCAGTACTTC. Translated, it gives CASSGDTDYEQYF.

The chain uses TRBV29-1 and TRBJ2-7; D ambiguous. Germline V gene data show CDR1 as SQVTM and CDR2 as ANQGSEA. The CDR3 loop spans 12 amino acids. V was pared by 4 bases and J by 5 bases, with 12 bases between. The chain's CDR3 is CSVVPSANEQYF. The CDR3 DNA is TGCAGCGTTGTGCCGTCAGCAAACGAGCAGTACTTC.

This chain connects TRBV11-2 to TRBJ1-1, with D maybe TRBD1 (6 bases). The CDR3 length is 13 residues. Germline V gives CDR1 SGHAT, CDR2 FQNNGV. With 5 bases removed from V and 10 bases from J, the gap between germline ends came to 17 bases. CDR3 residues: CASSPGGAMVAFF. Written as DNA, the CDR3 is TGTGCCAGCAGCCCCGGGGGGGCTATGGTAGCTTTCTTT.